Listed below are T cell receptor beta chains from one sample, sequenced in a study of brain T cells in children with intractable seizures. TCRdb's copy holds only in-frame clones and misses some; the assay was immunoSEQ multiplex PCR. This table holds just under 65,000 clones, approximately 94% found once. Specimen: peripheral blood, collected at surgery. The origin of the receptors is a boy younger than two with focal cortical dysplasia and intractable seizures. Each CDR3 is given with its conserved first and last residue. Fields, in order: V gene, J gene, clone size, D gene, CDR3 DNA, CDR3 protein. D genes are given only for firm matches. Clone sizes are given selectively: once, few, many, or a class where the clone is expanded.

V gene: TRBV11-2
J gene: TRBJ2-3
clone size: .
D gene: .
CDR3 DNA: TGTGCCAGCAGCTTAGCAGATACGCAGTATTTT
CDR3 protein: CASSLADTQYF

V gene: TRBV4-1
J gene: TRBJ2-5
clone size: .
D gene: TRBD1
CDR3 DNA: TGCGCCAGCAGCCAACTACAGGGGCAACAACAAGAGACCCAGTACTTC
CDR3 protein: CASSQLQGQQQETQYF

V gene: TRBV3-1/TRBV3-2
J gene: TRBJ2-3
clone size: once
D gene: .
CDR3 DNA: TGTGCCAGCAACGCGAGGGCTAGCGGCACAGATACGCAGTATTTT
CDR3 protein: CASNARASGTDTQYF

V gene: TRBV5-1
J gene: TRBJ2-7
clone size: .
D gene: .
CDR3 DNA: TGCGCCAGCAGCCTGCGTGGAGGAGTCTACGAGCAGTACTTC
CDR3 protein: CASSLRGGVYEQYF

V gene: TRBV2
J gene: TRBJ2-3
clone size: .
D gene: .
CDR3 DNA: TGTGCCAGCAGTGAAGCGAGGACTACGACCACAGATACGCAGTATTTT
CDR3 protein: CASSEARTTTTDTQYF

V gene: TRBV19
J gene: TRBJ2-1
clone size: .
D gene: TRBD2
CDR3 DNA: TGTGCCAGTAGTATAGATCCTAGCGGGGAGAGCTCCTACAATGAGCAGTTCTTC
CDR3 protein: CASSIDPSGESSYNEQFF

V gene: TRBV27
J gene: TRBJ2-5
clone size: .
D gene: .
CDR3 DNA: TGTGCCAGCAGTCCGCTGACAGATTTAGAAGAGACCCAGTACTTC
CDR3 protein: CASSPLTDLEETQYF

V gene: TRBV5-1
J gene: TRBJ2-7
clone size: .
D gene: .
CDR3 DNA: TGCGCCAGCGGCCGGGCTAGCCAGCCCCCAGTCGAGCAGTACTTC
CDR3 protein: CASGRASQPPVEQYF

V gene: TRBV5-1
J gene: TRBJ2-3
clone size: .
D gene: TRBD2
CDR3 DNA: TGCGCCAGCAGCTTGGCCACTAGCGGGAGGACAGATACGCAGTATTTT
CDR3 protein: CASSLATSGRTDTQYF

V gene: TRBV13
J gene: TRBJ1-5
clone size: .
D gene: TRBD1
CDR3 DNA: TGTGCCAGCAGCCAGGGACAGGGGCTCAGTCAGCCCCAGCATTTT
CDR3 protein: CASSQGQGLSQPQHF

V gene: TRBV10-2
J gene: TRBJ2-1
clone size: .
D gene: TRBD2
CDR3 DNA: TGCGCCAGCAGTGGGACGGGACTAGCGGGGGGCGGCCCCTACAATGAGCAGTTCTTC
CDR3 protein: CASSGTGLAGGGPYNEQFF

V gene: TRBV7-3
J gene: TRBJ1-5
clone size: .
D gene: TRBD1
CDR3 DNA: TGTGCCAGCAGCTTAGGGGAGCAGGGGGCTAGATATAGCAATCAGCCCCAGCATTTT
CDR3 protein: CASSLGEQGARYSNQPQHF

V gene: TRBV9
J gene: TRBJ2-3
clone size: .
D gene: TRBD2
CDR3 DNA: TGTGCCAGCAGCGTAGAGTCTAGCGGGACAGCAGATACGCAGTATTTT
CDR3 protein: CASSVESSGTADTQYF

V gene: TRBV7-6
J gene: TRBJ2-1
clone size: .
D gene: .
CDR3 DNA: TGTGCCAGCAGCCAGGGACCTGGGGGCGGGAGCTACAATGAGCAGTTCTTC
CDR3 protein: CASSQGPGGGSYNEQFF

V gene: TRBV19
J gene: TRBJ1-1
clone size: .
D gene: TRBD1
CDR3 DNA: TGTGCCAGTAGTTTGGGGACAGGGAACACTGAAGCTTTCTTT
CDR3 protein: CASSLGTGNTEAFF

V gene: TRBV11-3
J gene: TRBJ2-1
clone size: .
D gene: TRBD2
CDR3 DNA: TGTGCCTGCTCTAGCGGGGGGTCCGTACGGAATGAGCAGTTCTTC
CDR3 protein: CACSSGGSVRNEQFF

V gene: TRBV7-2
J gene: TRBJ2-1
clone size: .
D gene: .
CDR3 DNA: TGTGCCAGCAGCTTAGTTGTTTCGGCCAGGGGACAACACAATGAGCAGTTCTTC
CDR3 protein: CASSLVVSARGQHNEQFF

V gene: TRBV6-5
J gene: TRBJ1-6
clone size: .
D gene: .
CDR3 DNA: TGTGCCAGCAGTTACGGCGACCAGAATTCACCCCTCCACTTT
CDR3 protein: CASSYGDQNSPLHF

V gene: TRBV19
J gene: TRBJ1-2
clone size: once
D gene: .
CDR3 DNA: TGTGCCAGTAGTATTGTAGGATTCTATGGCTACACCTTC
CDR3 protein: CASSIVGFYGYTF

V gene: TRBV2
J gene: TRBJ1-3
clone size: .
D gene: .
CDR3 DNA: TGTGCCAGCAGTGAAAACTCTGGAAACACCATATATTTT
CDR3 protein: CASSENSGNTIYF

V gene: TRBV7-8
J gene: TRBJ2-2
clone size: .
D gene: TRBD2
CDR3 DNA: TGTGCCAGCAGCTTACTTAAGGGACTAGCGAACACCGGGGAGCTGTTTTTT
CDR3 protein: CASSLLKGLANTGELFF

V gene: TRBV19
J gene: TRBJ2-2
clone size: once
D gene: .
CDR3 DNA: TGTGCCAGTACCCTAGGACAGCACCTCACCGGGGAGCTGTTTTTT
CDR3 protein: CASTLGQHLTGELFF

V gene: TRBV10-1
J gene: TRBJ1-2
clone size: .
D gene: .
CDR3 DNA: TGCGCCAGCAGGGTGAAGGTTTCTAACTATGGCTACACCTTC
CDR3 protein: CASRVKVSNYGYTF

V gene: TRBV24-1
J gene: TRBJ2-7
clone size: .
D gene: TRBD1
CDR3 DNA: TGTGCCACCAGTAAAGGGGGCCCTTACGAGCAGTACTTC
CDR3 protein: CATSKGGPYEQYF

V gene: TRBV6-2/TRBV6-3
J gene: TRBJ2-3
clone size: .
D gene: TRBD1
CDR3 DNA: TGTGCCAGCAGTTACTCGGTACAGGGGACAGATACGCAGTATTTT
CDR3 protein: CASSYSVQGTDTQYF

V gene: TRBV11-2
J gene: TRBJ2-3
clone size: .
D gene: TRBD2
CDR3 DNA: TGTGCCAGCAGCTTAGTCCAGGTCGGGACTAGCTCCCTCCCACATACGCAGTATTTT
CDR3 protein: CASSLVQVGTSSLPHTQYF

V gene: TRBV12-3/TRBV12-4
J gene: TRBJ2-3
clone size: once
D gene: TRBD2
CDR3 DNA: TGTGCCAGCAGCGGGGGGGCGAGGTATACGCAGTATTTT
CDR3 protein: CASSGGARYTQYF

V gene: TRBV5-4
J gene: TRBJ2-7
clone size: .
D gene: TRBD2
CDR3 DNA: TGTGCCAGCAGCTTCAGCGGGGGGGTCTACGAGCAGTACTTC
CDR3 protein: CASSFSGGVYEQYF

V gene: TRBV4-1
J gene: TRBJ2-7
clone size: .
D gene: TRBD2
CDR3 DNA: TGCGCCAGCAGCCAAGATCCCCTACTAGCGGGGGACTCCTACGAGCAGTACTTC
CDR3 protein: CASSQDPLLAGDSYEQYF

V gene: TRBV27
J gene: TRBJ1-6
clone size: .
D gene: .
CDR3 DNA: TGTGCCAGCAGTTTCCGCGGTAATTCACCCCTCCACTTT
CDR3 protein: CASSFRGNSPLHF

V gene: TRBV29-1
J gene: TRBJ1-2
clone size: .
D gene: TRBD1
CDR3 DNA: TGCAGCGTTCCGACAGGGGAGAACTATGGCTACACCTTC
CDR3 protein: CSVPTGENYGYTF

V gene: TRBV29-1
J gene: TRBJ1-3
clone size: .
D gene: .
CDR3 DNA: TGCAGCGCTTGGGATAATAGGGGAAACACCATATATTTT
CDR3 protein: CSAWDNRGNTIYF

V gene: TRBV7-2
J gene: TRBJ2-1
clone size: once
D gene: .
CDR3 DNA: TGTGCCAGCAGCTTAGAGGGCCGGCTCTACTACAATGAGCAGTTCTTC
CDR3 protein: CASSLEGRLYYNEQFF

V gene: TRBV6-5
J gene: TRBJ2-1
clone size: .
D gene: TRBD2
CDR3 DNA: TGTGCCAGCAGGACAGCGGGAGTGCGGGGGCGGGAGCAGTTCTTC
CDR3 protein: CASRTAGVRGREQFF

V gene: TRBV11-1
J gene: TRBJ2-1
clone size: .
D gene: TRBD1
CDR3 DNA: TGTGCCAGCAGCTTAGCTCCGGGACAGCTCAATGAGCAGTTCTTC
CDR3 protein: CASSLAPGQLNEQFF

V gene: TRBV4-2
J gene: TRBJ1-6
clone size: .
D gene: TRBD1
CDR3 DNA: TGTGCCAGCAGTATCCTGGGAGGGGGCACCTATAATTCACCCCTCCACTTT
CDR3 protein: CASSILGGGTYNSPLHF

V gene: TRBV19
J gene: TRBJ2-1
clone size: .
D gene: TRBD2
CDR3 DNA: TGTGCCAGTAGGACGACTAGCGGAAATGAGCAGTTCTTC
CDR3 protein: CASRTTSGNEQFF

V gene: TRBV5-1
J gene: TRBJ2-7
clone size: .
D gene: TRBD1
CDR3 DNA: TGCGCCAGCAGCGATTCCGGACAGGGGTCAAGGGAGCAGTACTTC
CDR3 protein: CASSDSGQGSREQYF

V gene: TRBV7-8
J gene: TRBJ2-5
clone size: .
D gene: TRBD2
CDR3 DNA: TGTGCCAGCAGCCTGACTAGCGGGGGACTTCAAGAGACCCAGTACTTC
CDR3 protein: CASSLTSGGLQETQYF

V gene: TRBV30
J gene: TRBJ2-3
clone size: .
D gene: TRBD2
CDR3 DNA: TGTGCCTGGCTAGGCGGGAGGGCCAAAGATACGCAGTATTTT
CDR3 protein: CAWLGGRAKDTQYF

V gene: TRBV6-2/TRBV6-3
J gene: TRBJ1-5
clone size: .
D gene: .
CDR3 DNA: TGTGCCAGCAGTTACTTGATAGGGGACAACGGCAATCAGCCCCAGCATTTT
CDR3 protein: CASSYLIGDNGNQPQHF

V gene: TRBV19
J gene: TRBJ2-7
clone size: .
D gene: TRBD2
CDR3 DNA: TGTGCCAGTAGTACCACACGGACTAGCGGGGCCTCCTACGAGCAGTACTTC
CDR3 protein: CASSTTRTSGASYEQYF

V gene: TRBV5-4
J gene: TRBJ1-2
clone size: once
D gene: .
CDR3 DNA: TGTGCCAGCAGCTTTTATCAGGAGATCTATGGCTACACCTTC
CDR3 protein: CASSFYQEIYGYTF

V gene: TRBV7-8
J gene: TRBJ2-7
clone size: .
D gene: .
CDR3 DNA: TGTGCCAGCAGCTCCTTCATGGGGCGGCTCTACGAGCAGTACTTC
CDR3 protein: CASSSFMGRLYEQYF